Listed below are T cell receptor beta chains from one sample, sequenced in a study of blood T cell repertoires in COVID-19. Using immunoSEQ multiplex PCR, the repertoire was profiled, and TCRdb retains in-frame clones only, with some absent. The table includes 180,000 or so clones, around 80% detected once. The sample comprised peripheral blood. The origin of the receptors is a woman older than 75 with active or convalescent COVID-19. Each CDR3 is given with its conserved first and last residue. D genes are given only for firm matches. The listing skips clone size in some rows; elsewhere it reads once, few, many or a size class.

J gene,V gene,clone size,D gene,CDR3 DNA,CDR3 protein
TRBJ2-1,TRBV28,many,TRBD2,TGTGCCAGCAGTTTGATCGGGACTAGCGGGGACAATGAGCAGTTCTTC,CASSLIGTSGDNEQFF
TRBJ1-2,TRBV5-8,.,.,TGTGCCAGCAGCTTGAGGACACCCTATGGCTACACCTTC,CASSLRTPYGYTF
TRBJ2-3,TRBV19,.,.,TGTGCCAGTAGTCCAGGTTACTCCACAGATACGCAGTATTTT,CASSPGYSTDTQYF
TRBJ1-2,TRBV5-8,.,.,TGTGCCAGCAGCTTGCCCCCGGTTAACTATGGCTACACCTTC,CASSLPPVNYGYTF
TRBJ1-2,TRBV6-5,.,TRBD1,TGTGCCAGCAGGGGGCTAGGACAGGGTTTCGGCTACACCTTC,CASRGLGQGFGYTF
TRBJ2-1,TRBV7-9,.,TRBD2,TGTGCCAGCAGCCCCATCCAAGGGACTACCTCCTACAATGAGCAGTTCTTC,CASSPIQGTTSYNEQFF
TRBJ1-6,TRBV6-5,.,.,TGTGCCTCTAGCGGATGGGGGGGGAATTCACCCCTCCACTTT,CASSGWGGNSPLHF
TRBJ2-5,TRBV5-1,.,.,TGCGCCAGCAGCACCGGGACACCCCGGGAGACCCAGTACTTC,CASSTGTPRETQYF
TRBJ2-7,TRBV5-6,.,.,TGTGCCAGCAGCCTGGACCCAGACTACGAGCAGTACTTC,CASSLDPDYEQYF
TRBJ2-3,TRBV9,few,TRBD2,TGTGCCAGCAGCCCTAGCAGGCTAGCGGGGGAAGACGATACGCAGTATTTT,CASSPSRLAGEDDTQYF
TRBJ2-1,TRBV15,.,TRBD1,TGTGCCACCAGCAGAGATCGGGGACAGGGTTACAATGAGCAGTTCTTC,CATSRDRGQGYNEQFF
TRBJ2-1,TRBV11-2,.,.,TGTGCCAGCAGCTTAGATTTATCGGGTGAGCAGTTCTTC,CASSLDLSGEQFF
TRBJ1-5,TRBV19,.,TRBD1,TGTGCCAGTTCCCCCGGGACAGGGGTGCGACAGCCCCAGCATTTT,CASSPGTGVRQPQHF
TRBJ1-4,TRBV3-1/TRBV3-2,.,.,TGTGCCAGCAGCCAAGCACTGGAGTCTAATGAAAAACTGTTTTTT,CASSQALESNEKLFF